This paragraph covers one TCR beta chain sequence. This record belongs to a study of blood T cell repertoires in COVID-19. Germline lookup yields CDR1 SGHVS and CDR2 FQNEAQ. V lost 3 bases, J lost 7 bases, and 15 bases lay in between. The CDR3 sequence is 14 residues long. Per the study methods: Nucleated cell number was recorded as an estimate derived from reference gene primer amplification. TCRdb keeps only in-frame clones here, not all; method: immunoSEQ multiplex PCR. Clonal size and the V and J genes are those of that table, whereas D and trimming came from the DNA. Of more than 110,000 clones in the sample, more than 80% were seen once.

The V call is TRBV7-8, the J call TRBJ1-2, with D perhaps TRBD1 (5 bases). The receptor was derived from a woman aged 80 or over with acute or convalescent COVID-19. The sample comprised peripheral blood. The CDR3 coding sequence is TGTGCCAGCAGCTTTCTCAGGGAATCTTTTGGCTACACCTTC. It specifies CASSFLRESFGYTF.